The subject of this entry is one TCR beta chain. The antigen remains unidentified. A multiplex PCR was run with 60 Vbeta primers and 13 Jbeta primers. Clones were read by immunoSEQ multiplex PCR, and TCRdb kept only the in-frame ones, dropping some. This table holds under 150,000 clones, around four fifths found once. The source of the sample is a study of cytomegalovirus exposure and HLA in healthy donors. General study results and limits: Later analysis identified 16,951 TCR beta sequences associated with HLA alleles, using a false discovery rate threshold of 0.05. There were a few CMV-associated chains whose specificity for CMV antigens was confirmed in vitro. Most TCR beta V segments were productive about 87% or about 30% of the time in an earlier analysis. It was in a later analysis that TCR association rates were seen to vary by HLA locus, highest for DRB1 and lowest for HLA-C.

The V end lost 5 bases, the J end lost 0 bases, and 7 bases lay between the germline ends. Germline CDR1 is SEHNR and CDR2 is FQNEAQ (reference sequence). The CDR3 spans 13 residues. The V call is TRBV7-9, the J call TRBJ1-2; tentative D call: TRBD1 (5 bases). Sequencing input: PBMCs. The origin of this receptor is a woman between 40 and 50 years old in good health and CMV-seronegative. The DNA of the CDR3 is TGTGCCAGCAGCGCAGGGTCTAACTATGGCTACACCTTC. It yields the protein CASSAGSNYGYTF.